These T cell receptor beta chains were read from a single sample in a study of regulatory T cells in long-lasting Graves disease. TCRdb processed the multiplex PCR reads anew with MiXCR; each CDR3 protein has one entry. The sample lists approximately 400,000 distinct CDR3 sequences, 23% occurring once. The specimen was peripheral blood mononuclear cells (PBMCs), collected when the disease was refractory, from a patient treated with antithyroid drugs. The receptor set was obtained from a female donor with Graves disease. Both conserved end residues are part of each CDR3. Fields, in order: clone size, V gene, J gene, D gene, CDR3 DNA, CDR3 protein. D genes are given only for firm matches. A row's size may be missing; if present it is once, few, many or a size class.

clone size: few; V gene: TRBV27; J gene: TRBJ1-3; D gene: NA; CDR3 DNA: TGTGCCAGCAGGACCCGCAGGGATGGAAACACCATATATTTT; CDR3 protein: CASRTRRDGNTIYF
clone size: few; V gene: TRBV5-1; J gene: TRBJ1-5; D gene: TRBD1; CDR3 DNA: TGCGCCAGCAGCTCGACAGGGGAAGGCAATCAGCCCCAGCATTTT; CDR3 protein: CASSSTGEGNQPQHF
clone size: few; V gene: TRBV19; J gene: TRBJ1-1; D gene: NA; CDR3 DNA: TGTGCCAGTAGTCCGGACGGGACGATCACTGAAGCTTTCTTT; CDR3 protein: CASSPDGTITEAFF
clone size: NA; V gene: TRBV6-1; J gene: TRBJ2-1; D gene: NA; CDR3 DNA: TGTGCCAGCAAACAGGGCTACAATGAGCAGTTCTTC; CDR3 protein: CASKQGYNEQFF
clone size: NA; V gene: TRBV19; J gene: TRBJ1-2; D gene: TRBD1; CDR3 DNA: TGTGCCAGTACTTCCTCGGACAGGCGCAATGGCTACACCTTC; CDR3 protein: CASTSSDRRNGYTF
clone size: NA; V gene: TRBV19; J gene: TRBJ2-1; D gene: NA; CDR3 DNA: TGTGCCAGTAGCAAGCAGGGTTCCTACAATGAGCAGTTCTTC; CDR3 protein: CASSKQGSYNEQFF
clone size: few; V gene: TRBV6-2/TRBV6-3; J gene: TRBJ2-7; D gene: NA; CDR3 DNA: TGTGCCAGCAGTGAACATATTCCTGGTACCTACGAGCAGTACTTC; CDR3 protein: CASSEHIPGTYEQYF
clone size: NA; V gene: TRBV19; J gene: TRBJ1-1; D gene: NA; CDR3 DNA: TGTGCCAGTACCGCCACGCGGGGGAACCGGGACACTGAAGCTTTCTTT; CDR3 protein: CASTATRGNRDTEAFF
clone size: NA; V gene: TRBV2; J gene: TRBJ2-7; D gene: NA; CDR3 DNA: TGTGCCACGAGGGGGGGAGCGGGCACGGCCTACGAGCAGTACTTC; CDR3 protein: CATRGGAGTAYEQYF
clone size: few; V gene: TRBV15; J gene: TRBJ2-7; D gene: TRBD2; CDR3 DNA: TGTGCCACCAGCAGTCGACTAGCGGGACCCGTTTCATCCTACGAGCAGTACTTC; CDR3 protein: CATSSRLAGPVSSYEQYF
clone size: NA; V gene: TRBV19; J gene: TRBJ1-5; D gene: NA; CDR3 DNA: TGTGCCAGTATTAGGTCGACAGCGGATAGCGATCAGCCCCAGCATTTT; CDR3 protein: CASIRSTADSDQPQHF
clone size: NA; V gene: TRBV20-1; J gene: TRBJ1-1; D gene: TRBD1; CDR3 DNA: TGCAGTGCTAGAATCCGACAGGGGATAATTGGTAGGGCTGAAGCTTTCTTT; CDR3 protein: CSARIRQGIIGRAEAFF
clone size: NA; V gene: TRBV12-3/TRBV12-4; J gene: TRBJ1-5; D gene: NA; CDR3 DNA: TGTGCCAGCAGTGGACGGGGGAGTGTTAGCAATCAGCCCCAGCATTTT; CDR3 protein: CASSGRGSVSNQPQHF
clone size: NA; V gene: TRBV19; J gene: TRBJ1-1; D gene: TRBD1; CDR3 DNA: TGTGCCAATAGGCCCTTTGACAGGGAGAACACTGAAGCTTTCTTT; CDR3 protein: CANRPFDRENTEAFF
clone size: few; V gene: TRBV12-3/TRBV12-4; J gene: TRBJ2-2; D gene: NA; CDR3 DNA: TGTGCCAGCAGTTCGCCTTGGAAGAACACCGGGGAGCTGTTTTTT; CDR3 protein: CASSSPWKNTGELFF
clone size: few; V gene: TRBV7-9; J gene: TRBJ2-5; D gene: NA; CDR3 DNA: TGTGCCAGCGAGATGCCCCCCCCAGGTTGGGAGACCCAGTACTTC; CDR3 protein: CASEMPPPGWETQYF
clone size: NA; V gene: TRBV29-1; J gene: TRBJ2-3; D gene: TRBD2; CDR3 DNA: TGCAGCGTGAGCGGACTAGCGGGAGGGCCGAATACGCAGTATTTT; CDR3 protein: CSVSGLAGGPNTQYF
clone size: NA; V gene: TRBV20-1; J gene: TRBJ2-7; D gene: NA; CDR3 DNA: TGCAGTGCTACGCGGATTGTCCATGATTTTTACTTC; CDR3 protein: CSATRIVHDFYF
clone size: few; V gene: TRBV28; J gene: TRBJ1-3; D gene: TRBD1; CDR3 DNA: TGTGCCAGCAAAGGACAGGGGGCGATTTGGGACACCATATATTTT; CDR3 protein: CASKGQGAIWDTIYF
clone size: few; V gene: TRBV6-2/TRBV6-3; J gene: TRBJ2-2; D gene: TRBD1; CDR3 DNA: TGTGCCAGCAGTTATGACAGGGGGCATACGAACACCGGGGAGCTGTTTTTT; CDR3 protein: CASSYDRGHTNTGELFF
clone size: NA; V gene: TRBV6-1; J gene: TRBJ2-2; D gene: TRBD2; CDR3 DNA: TGTGCCAGCAGCAAGGACTTAGCGGGAGGCAACACCGGGGAGCTGTTTTTT; CDR3 protein: CASSKDLAGGNTGELFF
clone size: many; V gene: TRBV2; J gene: TRBJ1-1; D gene: NA; CDR3 DNA: TGTGCCAGCAGTGGTCTCGGTAACACTGAAGCTTTCTTT; CDR3 protein: CASSGLGNTEAFF
clone size: many; V gene: TRBV12-3/TRBV12-4; J gene: TRBJ2-7; D gene: NA; CDR3 DNA: TGTGCCAGCAGAAAGGGGTCGTCCTACGAGCAGTACTTC; CDR3 protein: CASRKGSSYEQYF
clone size: many; V gene: TRBV7-2; J gene: TRBJ1-4; D gene: NA; CDR3 DNA: TGTGCCAGCAGCCGTCAGGTTCGGGAAAAACTGTTTTTT; CDR3 protein: CASSRQVREKLFF
clone size: once; V gene: TRBV12-3/TRBV12-4; J gene: TRBJ2-1; D gene: TRBD1; CDR3 DNA: TGTGCCAGCAGTGCACGACAGGGGCGCGTTAATGATGAGCAGTTCTTC; CDR3 protein: CASSARQGRVNDEQFF
clone size: NA; V gene: TRBV30; J gene: TRBJ2-7; D gene: NA; CDR3 DNA: TGTGCCTGGAGTGTACCGATAGTCTCCGAGCAGTACTTC; CDR3 protein: CAWSVPIVSEQYF
clone size: NA; V gene: TRBV7-2; J gene: TRBJ1-1; D gene: NA; CDR3 DNA: TGTGCCAGCAGCCCCGATAGGGGTGGAGCTTTCTTT; CDR3 protein: CASSPDRGGAFF
clone size: few; V gene: TRBV29-1; J gene: TRBJ1-1; D gene: NA; CDR3 DNA: TGCAGCGTTGCCTATGGGGGCTACACTGAAGCTTTCTTT; CDR3 protein: CSVAYGGYTEAFF
clone size: few; V gene: TRBV3-1; J gene: TRBJ2-7; D gene: NA; CDR3 DNA: TGTGCCAGCAGCCAAGTCTTAGCTTCACACGAGCAGTACTTC; CDR3 protein: CASSQVLASHEQYF
clone size: few; V gene: TRBV20-1; J gene: TRBJ1-1; D gene: NA; CDR3 DNA: TGCAGTGCTAGAGATGGCAGCGGGAACACTGAAGCTTTCTTT; CDR3 protein: CSARDGSGNTEAFF
clone size: few; V gene: TRBV30; J gene: TRBJ2-5; D gene: NA; CDR3 DNA: TGTGCCTGCCCTAGGGGTAACCAAGAGACCCAGTACTTC; CDR3 protein: CACPRGNQETQYF